This record looks at one TCR beta chain sequence and its context. Its antigen remains unidentified. This sample was taken from a study of cytomegalovirus exposure and HLA in healthy donors. At the level of the study: Membership in the Caucasian-associated ancestry cluster was found for 75% to 85% of nearly 400 genotyped donors. Study results and caveats: Segments of the TCR beta V type were, in most cases, productive about 87% or about 30% of the time in an earlier analysis. In vitro experiments confirmed that a few CMV-associated chains were specific for CMV antigens.

Amplification used 60 Vbeta primers and 13 Jbeta primers. The assay was immunoSEQ multiplex PCR, and TCRdb's table has in-frame clones only and misses some. Among some 150,000 clones listed, 9.7% were seen once. The origin of this receptor is a man aged 45-65 years in good health and CMV-seronegative. Input material: PBMCs.

The CDR3: CSVGGAGGNQPQHF. The DNA of the CDR3 is TGCAGCGTTGGCGGCGCGGGCGGTAATCAGCCCCAGCATTTT. This chain joins TRBV29-1 and TRBJ1-5, with D unresolved. Germline-derived CDR1 and CDR2 are SQVTM and ANQGSEA. The CDR3 covers 14 residues. Trimming took 4 bases from V and 4 from J, leaving 14 bases between them.